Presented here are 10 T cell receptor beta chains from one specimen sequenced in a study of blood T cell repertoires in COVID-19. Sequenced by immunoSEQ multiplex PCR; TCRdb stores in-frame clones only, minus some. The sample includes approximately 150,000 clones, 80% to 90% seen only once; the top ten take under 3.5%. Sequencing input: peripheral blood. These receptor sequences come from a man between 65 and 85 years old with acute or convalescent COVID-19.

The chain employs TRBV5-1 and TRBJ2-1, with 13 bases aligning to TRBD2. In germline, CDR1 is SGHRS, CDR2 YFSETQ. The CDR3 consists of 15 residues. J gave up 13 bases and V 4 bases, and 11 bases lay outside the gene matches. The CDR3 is CASSPGTSGIGLQFF. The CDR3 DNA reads TGCGCCAGCAGCCCCGGGACTAGCGGGATAGGATTACAGTTCTTC. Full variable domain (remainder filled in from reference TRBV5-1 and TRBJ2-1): KAGVTQTPRYLIKTRGQQVTLSCSPISGHRSVSWYQQTPGQGLQFLFEYFSETQRNKGNFPGRFSGRQFSNSRSEMNVSTLELGDSALYLCASSPGTSGIGLQFFGPGTRLTVL.

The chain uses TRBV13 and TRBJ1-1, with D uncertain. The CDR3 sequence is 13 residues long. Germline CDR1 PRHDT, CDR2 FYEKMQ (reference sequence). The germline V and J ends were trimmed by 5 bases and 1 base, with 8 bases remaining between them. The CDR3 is CASSATANTEAFF. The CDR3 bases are TGTGCCAGCAGCGCCACAGCGAACACTGAAGCTTTCTTT.

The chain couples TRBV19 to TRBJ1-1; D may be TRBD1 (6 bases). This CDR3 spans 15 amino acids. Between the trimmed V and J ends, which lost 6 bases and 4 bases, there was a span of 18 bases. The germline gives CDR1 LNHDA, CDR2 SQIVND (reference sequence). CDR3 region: CASSPLGGGGTEAFF. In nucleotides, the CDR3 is TGTGCCAGTAGCCCCTTGGGAGGGGGGGGCACTGAAGCTTTCTTT. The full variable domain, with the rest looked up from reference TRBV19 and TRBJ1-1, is DGGITQSPKYLFRKEGQNVTLSCEQNLNHDAMYWYRQDPGQGLRLIYYSQIVNDFQKGDIAEGYSVSREKKESFPLTVTSAQKNPTAFYLCASSPLGGGGTEAFFGQGTRLTVV.

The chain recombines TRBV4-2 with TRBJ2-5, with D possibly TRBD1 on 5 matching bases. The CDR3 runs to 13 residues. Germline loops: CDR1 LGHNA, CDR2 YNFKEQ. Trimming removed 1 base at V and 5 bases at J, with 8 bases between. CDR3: CASSQGRAETQYF. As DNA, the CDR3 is TGTGCCAGCAGCCAAGGCAGGGCCGAGACCCAGTACTTC.

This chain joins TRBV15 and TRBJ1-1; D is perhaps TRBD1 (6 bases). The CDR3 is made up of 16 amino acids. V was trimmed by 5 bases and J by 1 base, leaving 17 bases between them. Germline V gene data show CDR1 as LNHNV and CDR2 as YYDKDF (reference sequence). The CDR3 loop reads CATSRQAGVGNTEAFF. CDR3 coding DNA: TGTGCCACCAGCCGCCAAGCAGGGGTTGGGAACACTGAAGCTTTCTTT.

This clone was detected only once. CDR3 coding DNA: TGTGCCAGCAGCTTGGAGGGGGTGGGAGAACTGTTTTTT. Translation: CASSLEGVGELFF. V and J are TRBV5-4 and TRBJ1-4; possible D gene TRBD1, 6 bases. Per the germline V gene, CDR1 is SGHNT and CDR2 is YYREEE (reference sequence). Trimming removed 0 bases at V and 12 bases at J, with 12 bases between. The CDR3 runs 13 residues.

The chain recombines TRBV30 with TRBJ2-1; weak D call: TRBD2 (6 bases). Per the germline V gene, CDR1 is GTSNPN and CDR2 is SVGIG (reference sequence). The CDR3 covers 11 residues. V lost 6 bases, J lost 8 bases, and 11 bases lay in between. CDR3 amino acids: CACSGDYEQFF. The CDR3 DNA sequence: TGTGCCTGTAGCGGAGACTATGAGCAGTTCTTC.

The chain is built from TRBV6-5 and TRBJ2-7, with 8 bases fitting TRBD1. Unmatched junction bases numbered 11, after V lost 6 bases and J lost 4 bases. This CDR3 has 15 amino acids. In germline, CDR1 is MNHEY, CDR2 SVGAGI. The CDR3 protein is CASRFGQGLGYEQYF. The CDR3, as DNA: TGTGCCAGCAGATTCGGACAGGGATTAGGGTACGAGCAGTACTTC.

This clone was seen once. The CDR3 here is CASSVGGGAYTEAFF. The CDR3 coding sequence is TGTGCCAGCAGCGTAGGTGGGGGGGCGTACACTGAAGCTTTCTTT. V gene TRBV9 combines with J gene TRBJ1-1, with D perhaps TRBD1 (6 bases). CDR3 length equals 15 residues. From germline, CDR1 is SGDLS and CDR2 YYNGEE. V gave up 0 bases and J gave up 3 bases, with 12 bases separating them. Full variable domain (remainder filled in from reference TRBV9 and TRBJ1-1): DSGVTQTPKHLITATGQRVTLRCSPRSGDLSVYWYQQSLDQGLQFLIQYYNGEERAKGNILERFSAQQFPDLHSELNLSSLELGDSALYFCASSVGGGAYTEAFFGQGTRLTVV.

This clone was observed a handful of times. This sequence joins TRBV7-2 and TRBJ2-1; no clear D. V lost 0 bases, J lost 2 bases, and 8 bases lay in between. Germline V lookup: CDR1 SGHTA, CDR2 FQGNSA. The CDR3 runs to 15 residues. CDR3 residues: CASSLAYGAYNEQFF. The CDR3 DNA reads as TGTGCCAGCAGCTTAGCCTATGGAGCCTACAATGAGCAGTTCTTC. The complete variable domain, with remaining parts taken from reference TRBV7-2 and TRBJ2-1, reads GAGVSQSPSNKVTEKGKDVELRCDPISGHTALYWYRQSLGQGLEFLIYFQGNSAPDKSGLPSDRFSAERTGGSVSTLTIQRTQQEDSAVYLCASSLAYGAYNEQFFGPGTRLTVL.